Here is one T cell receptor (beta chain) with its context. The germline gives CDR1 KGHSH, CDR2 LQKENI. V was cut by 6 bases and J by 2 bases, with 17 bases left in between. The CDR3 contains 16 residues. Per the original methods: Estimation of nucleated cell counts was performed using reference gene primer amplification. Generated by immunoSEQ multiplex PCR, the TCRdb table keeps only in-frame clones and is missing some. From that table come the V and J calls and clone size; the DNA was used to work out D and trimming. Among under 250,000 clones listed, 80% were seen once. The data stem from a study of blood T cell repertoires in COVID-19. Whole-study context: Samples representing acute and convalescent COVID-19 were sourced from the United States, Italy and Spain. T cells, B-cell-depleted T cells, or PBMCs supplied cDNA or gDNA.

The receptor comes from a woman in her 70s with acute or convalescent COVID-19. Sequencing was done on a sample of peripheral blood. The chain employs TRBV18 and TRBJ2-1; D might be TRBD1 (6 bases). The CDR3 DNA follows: TGTGCCAGCTCTGTTAAACAGGGTATGACCTACAATGAGCAGTTCTTC. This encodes CASSVKQGMTYNEQFF.